The 5 T cell receptor beta chains listed next were all sequenced from one sample in a study of blood T cell repertoires in COVID-19. Repertoires were generated with immunoSEQ multiplex PCR, while TCRdb's copy carries only in-frame clones and drops some. The profile shows roughly 250,000 clones, 88% of them singletons. The material sequenced was peripheral blood. These receptors were collected from a man between 60 and 70 years old who had recovered from COVID-19.

The chain joins TRBV5-1 to TRBJ1-2; a possible D gene is TRBD1 (6 bases). Per germline, CDR1 SGHRS and CDR2 YFSETQ. This CDR3 contains 17 residues. Trimming cost V 7 bases and J 0 bases, with 22 bases left between them. CDR3 coding DNA: TGCGCCAGCGGACCCGGACTGCAGGGGTTAGCTAACTATGGCTACACCTTC. Amino acids: CASGPGLQGLANYGYTF.

The chain has TRBV5-1 and TRBJ2-3; possible D gene TRBD2, 5 bases. Germline-derived CDR1 and CDR2 are SGHRS and YFSETQ. CDR3 size: 15 residues. The V end was cut by 5 bases, the J end by 7 bases, with 20 bases between. The CDR3 sequence: CASRPEVGSTYTQYF. Here the CDR3 DNA reads TGCGCCAGCAGACCGGAGGTGGGGTCGACCTATACGCAGTATTTT.

In regard to this clone: The sample contains more than one DNA sequence encoding this CDR3. This rearrangement joins TRBV29-1 to TRBJ1-5; the D gene is possibly TRBD1 (6 bases). Germline CDR1 and CDR2: SQVTM and ANQGSEA. Trimming took 6 bases from V and 2 from J, leaving 8 bases between them. CDR3 size: 12 residues. The DNA of the CDR3 is TGCAGCGTGGGGGGGCGCAATCAGCCCCAGCATTTT. Encoded protein: CSVGGRNQPQHF.

The chain recombines TRBV18 with TRBJ1-1; unclear D gene. V lost 5 bases and J 8 bases, leaving 12 bases between the germline ends. Germline loops: CDR1 KGHSH, CDR2 LQKENI. CDR3 size: 12 residues. CDR3 protein: CASSKVSGEAFF. The DNA of the CDR3 is TGTGCCAGCTCAAAGGTATCAGGCGAAGCTTTCTTT.

This sequence joins TRBV6-5 and TRBJ2-5; tentative D call: TRBD1 (6 bases). CDR3 length: 15 amino acids. Trimming removed 0 bases from V and 8 bases from J, with 16 bases in between. Germline CDR1 reads MNHEY; CDR2 reads SVGAGI. The chain's CDR3 is CASSYSGQSGITQYF. DNA of the CDR3: TGTGCCAGCAGTTACTCAGGACAGTCTGGAATAACCCAGTACTTC.